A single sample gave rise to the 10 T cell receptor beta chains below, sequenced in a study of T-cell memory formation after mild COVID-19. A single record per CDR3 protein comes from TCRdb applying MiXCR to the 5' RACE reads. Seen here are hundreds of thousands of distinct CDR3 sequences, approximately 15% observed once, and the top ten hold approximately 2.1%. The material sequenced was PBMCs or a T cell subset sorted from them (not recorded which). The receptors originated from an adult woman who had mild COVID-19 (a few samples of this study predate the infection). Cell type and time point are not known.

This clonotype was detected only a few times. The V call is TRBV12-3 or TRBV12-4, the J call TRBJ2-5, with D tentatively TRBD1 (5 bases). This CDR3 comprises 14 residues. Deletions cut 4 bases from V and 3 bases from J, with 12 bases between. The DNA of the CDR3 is TGTGCCAGCAGTTGGCGTCAGGGTAAAGAGACCCAGTACTTC. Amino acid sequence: CASSWRQGKETQYF.

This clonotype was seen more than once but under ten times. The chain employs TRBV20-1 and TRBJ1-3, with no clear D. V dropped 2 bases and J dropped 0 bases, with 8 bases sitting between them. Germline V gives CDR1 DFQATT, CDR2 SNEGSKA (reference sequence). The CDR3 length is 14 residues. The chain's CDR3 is CSARLGSSGNTIYF. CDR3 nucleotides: TGCAGTGCTAGACTGGGTAGCTCTGGAAACACCATATATTTT.

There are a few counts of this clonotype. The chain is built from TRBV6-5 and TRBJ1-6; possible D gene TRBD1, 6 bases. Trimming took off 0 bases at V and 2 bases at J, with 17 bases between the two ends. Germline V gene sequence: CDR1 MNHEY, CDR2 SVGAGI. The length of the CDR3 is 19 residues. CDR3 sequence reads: CASSYSLGHGIAYNSPLHF. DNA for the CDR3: TGTGCCAGCAGTTACTCGTTGGGACACGGGATCGCCTATAATTCACCCCTCCACTTT.

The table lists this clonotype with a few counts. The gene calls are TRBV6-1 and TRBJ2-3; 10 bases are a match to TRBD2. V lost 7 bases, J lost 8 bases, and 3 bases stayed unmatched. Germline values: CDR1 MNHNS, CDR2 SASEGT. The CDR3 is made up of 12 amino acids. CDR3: CASTGLAATQYF. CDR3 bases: TGTGCCAGCACCGGACTAGCGGCTACGCAGTATTTT.

DNA for the CDR3: TGTGCCAGCAGCCAAGCTGACAGGGGAGGGACAGATACGCAGTATTTT. Translating it yields CASSQADRGGTDTQYF. J is TRBJ2-3 and V is TRBV3-1; a possible D gene is TRBD1 (8 bases). The CDR3 sequence is 16 residues long. Germline CDR1 LGHDT, CDR2 YNNKEL (reference sequence). Deletions cut 1 base from V and 3 bases from J, with 14 bases between.

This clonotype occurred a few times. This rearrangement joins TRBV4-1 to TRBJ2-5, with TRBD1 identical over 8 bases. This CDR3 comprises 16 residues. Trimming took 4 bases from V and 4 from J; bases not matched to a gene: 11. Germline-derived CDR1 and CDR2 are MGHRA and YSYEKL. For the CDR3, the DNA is TGCGCCAGCAGCCTCACGGGGTCAGGGGGCCCAGAGACCCAGTACTTC. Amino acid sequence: CASSLTGSGGPETQYF.

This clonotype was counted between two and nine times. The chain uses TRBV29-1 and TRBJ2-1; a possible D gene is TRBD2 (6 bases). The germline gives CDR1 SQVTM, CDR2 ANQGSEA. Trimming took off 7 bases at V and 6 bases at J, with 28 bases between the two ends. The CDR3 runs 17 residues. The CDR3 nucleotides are TGCAGCGCCCTCGGGCCGGGAGCACCTAACTACAGCAATGAGCAGTTCTTC. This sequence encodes CSALGPGAPNYSNEQFF.

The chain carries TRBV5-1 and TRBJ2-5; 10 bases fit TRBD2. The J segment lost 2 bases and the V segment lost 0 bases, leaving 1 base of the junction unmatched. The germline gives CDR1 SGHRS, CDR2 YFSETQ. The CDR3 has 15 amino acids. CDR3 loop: CASSLDSGGQETQYF. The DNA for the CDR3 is TGCGCCAGCAGCTTGGATAGCGGGGGGCAAGAGACCCAGTACTTC.

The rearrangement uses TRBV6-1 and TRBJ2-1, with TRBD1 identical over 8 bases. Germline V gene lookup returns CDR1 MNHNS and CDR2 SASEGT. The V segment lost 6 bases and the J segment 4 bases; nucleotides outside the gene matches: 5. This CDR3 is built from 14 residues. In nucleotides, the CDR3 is TGTGCCAGCAGAATGACAGGGGCATACAATGAGCAGTTCTTC. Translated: CASRMTGAYNEQFF.

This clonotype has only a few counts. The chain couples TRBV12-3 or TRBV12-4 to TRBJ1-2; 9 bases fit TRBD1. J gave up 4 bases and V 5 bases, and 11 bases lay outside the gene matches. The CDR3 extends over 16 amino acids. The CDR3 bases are TGTGCCAGCAGTAGATTAAACCGGGACAGGGCCTATGGCTACACCTTC. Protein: CASSRLNRDRAYGYTF.